The clone carrying this TCR beta chain has more than one count but fewer than ten. Together with a sample-barcoded 5' primer, a J-beta primer mix was included in a second PCR lasting about 7 to 12 cycles. MiXCR was run by TCRdb on the 5' RACE reads, yielding one entry per CDR3 protein. Found here are around 820,000 distinct CDR3 sequences, 20% to 25% of them singletons; the top ten hold approximately 3.7%. This sample stems from a study of blood T cells in healthy people across ages. Isolated PBMCs totaled at least 6 million in each sample. V shed 5 bases and J 4 bases; nucleotides not matched to a gene: 10. Germline assignment: CDR1 SEHNR and CDR2 FQNEAQ (reference sequence). CDR3 size: 16 residues. These data also featured in a second study, about T cells of mothers and their children.

The clonotype was recovered from a boy younger than 18 in good health. The material sequenced was blood. This chain uses TRBV7-9 with TRBJ2-3, with 9 bases lining up with TRBD1. CDR3 region: CASSPPGTGMPDTQYF. DNA of the CDR3: TGTGCCAGCAGCCCCCCCGGGACAGGGATGCCAGATACGCAGTATTTT.